This TCR beta chain was recorded in a study of T-cell reconstitution after alpha-beta-depleted transplantation in children. Unique molecular identifiers were used in preparing the TCRbeta library. MiXCR, run by TCRdb on the PCR reads, gives a single entry per CDR3 protein. The repertoire has roughly 200,000 distinct CDR3 sequences, 8% to 9.5% of them found once; the top ten carry less than 8%. There are 13 residues in the CDR3. The V end was cut by 0 bases, the J end by 2 bases, with 4 bases between. CDR1 LGHDT and CDR2 YNNKEL come from the germline V gene (reference sequence). This clonotype was seen only a few times.

The rearrangement links TRBV3-1 to TRBJ1-1; no firm D call. The sample in question was PBMCs from the stem cell graft donor, obtained from the stem cell graft. This clonotype originated in a human donor who donated a stem cell graft to a child with acute lymphoblastic leukemia. The CDR3 is CASSQETNTEAFF. Written as DNA, the CDR3 is TGTGCCAGCAGCCAAGAAACAAACACTGAAGCTTTCTTT.